A selection of T cell receptor beta chains follows, all from one sample in a study of T cells in Graves' hyperthyroidism and ophthalmopathy. TCRdb passed the multiplex PCR reads through MiXCR, listing each CDR3 protein once. The data hold around 500,000 distinct CDR3 sequences, with about 22% observed a single time. Input material: blood. The receptors shown here come from a woman in her 70s with Graves' ophthalmopathy. Each CDR3 is given with its conserved first and last residue. Fields, in order: D gene, clone size, V gene, CDR3 length, J gene, CDR3 protein, CDR3 DNA. The D gene is left open where the match is weak. Clone size is not always given. Where it is, it says once, few, many or a class for expanded clones.

>NA|many|TRBV6-1|14|TRBJ2-1
CASGTGSLYNEQFF
TGTGCCAGCGGTACCGGAAGCCTCTACAATGAGCAGTTCTTC
>NA|NA|TRBV6-1|14|TRBJ2-1
CASGLGRSYNEQFF
TGTGCCAGCGGGTTGGGCCGCTCCTACAATGAGCAGTTCTTC
>TRBD1|few|TRBV5-1|14|TRBJ1-5
CASRPGTGNQPQHF
TGCGCCAGCAGGCCCGGGACAGGGAATCAGCCCCAGCATTTT
>NA|few|TRBV11-1|15|TRBJ2-3
CASSSSRLRADTQYF
TGTGCCAGCAGCTCTAGCCGCCTAAGGGCAGATACGCAGTATTTT
>NA|NA|TRBV7-2|13|TRBJ2-5
CASSYLGSETQYF
TGTGCCAGCAGCTATTTAGGTTCGGAGACCCAGTACTTC
>TRBD2|NA|TRBV20-1|14|TRBJ2-7
CSAHSRDYNYEQYF
TGCAGTGCTCACTCCCGGGACTACAACTACGAGCAGTACTTC
>NA|NA|TRBV19|13|TRBJ2-1
CASSITNRAEQFF
TGTGCCAGTAGTATAACCAACCGGGCTGAGCAGTTCTTC
>NA|many|TRBV7-2|14|TRBJ2-7
CASSTLLSSYEQYF
TGTGCCAGCAGCACCCTATTGAGCTCCTACGAGCAGTACTTC
>NA|few|TRBV7-2|13|TRBJ2-5
CASSLGEVGRLYF
TGTGCCAGCAGCTTAGGGGAGGTGGGGAGGTTATACTTC
>TRBD1|few|TRBV20-1|20|TRBJ1-5
CSARTFQGAVGVDSNQPQHF
TGCAGTGCTAGAACGTTCCAGGGGGCGGTGGGGGTGGATAGCAATCAGCCCCAGCATTTT
>NA|many|TRBV29-1|17|TRBJ1-1
CSVPGSISTGGNTEAFF
TGCAGCGTTCCTGGCTCCATATCGACCGGGGGGAACACTGAAGCTTTCTTT
>TRBD2|NA|TRBV7-3|18|TRBJ2-5
CASSLGPSGRGSQETQYF
TGTGCCAGCAGCTTAGGACCTAGCGGGAGGGGAAGTCAAGAGACCCAGTACTTC
>NA|NA|TRBV7-2|14|TRBJ2-2
CASSLDIGTGELFF
TGTGCCAGCAGCTTAGATATAGGGACCGGGGAGCTGTTTTTT
>TRBD2|NA|TRBV29-1|14|TRBJ2-7
CSVLPGLASYEQYF
TGCAGCGTACTTCCGGGACTAGCCTCCTACGAGCAGTACTTC
>NA|few|TRBV5-1|13|TRBJ1-2
CASSLGAQGGYTF
TGCGCCAGCAGCTTGGGGGCACAGGGTGGCTACACCTTC
>NA|NA|TRBV19|15|TRBJ2-1
CASSNLAQLYNEQFF
TGTGCCAGTAGTAACCTAGCCCAACTCTACAATGAGCAGTTCTTC
>NA|NA|TRBV19|13|TRBJ2-5
CARGDPVQETQYF
TGTGCCAGAGGGGACCCCGTCCAAGAGACCCAGTACTTC
>TRBD2|NA|TRBV5-1|18|TRBJ2-7
CARTPGLAGREDLYEQYF
TGCGCCAGAACTCCCGGGCTAGCGGGGCGGGAGGACCTCTACGAGCAGTACTTC
>NA|few|TRBV30|15|TRBJ2-4
CAWGPGTPAKNIQYF
TGTGCCTGGGGACCTGGGACACCAGCCAAAAACATTCAGTACTTC
>TRBD2|few|TRBV7-7|15|TRBJ2-3
CASSAGLDGTDTQYF
TGTGCTAGCAGCGCGGGACTAGACGGCACAGATACGCAGTATTTT
>TRBD1|many|TRBV28|15|TRBJ1-3
CASSPGQIHGNTIYF
TGTGCCAGCAGCCCGGGACAGATTCATGGAAACACCATATATTTT
>TRBD1|many|TRBV19|15|TRBJ2-1
CASSTRDSPYNEQFF
TGTGCCAGCAGTACCCGGGACAGTCCCTACAATGAGCAGTTCTTC
>NA|many|TRBV11-3|13|TRBJ2-7
CASSLDSSYEQYF
TGTGCCAGCAGTTTAGACAGTTCCTACGAGCAGTACTTC
>NA|many|TRBV2|15|TRBJ2-7
CASGWGGSASYEQYF
TGTGCCAGCGGATGGGGTGGATCTGCCTCCTACGAGCAGTACTTC
>NA|few|TRBV20-1|9|TRBJ2-1
CSARYEQFF
TGCAGTGCTAGATACGAGCAGTTCTTC
>NA|many|TRBV7-2|14|TRBJ2-7
CASTIGRASYEQYF
TGTGCCAGCACAATTGGGCGGGCGTCCTACGAGCAGTACTTC
>TRBD1|NA|TRBV5-6|13|TRBJ2-5
CASRGQHQETQYF
TGTGCCAGCAGGGGACAGCACCAAGAGACCCAGTACTTC
>NA|few|TRBV6-2/TRBV6-3|15|TRBJ2-3
CASSWQGHNTDTQYF
TGTGCCAGCAGTTGGCAGGGACACAACACAGATACGCAGTATTTT
>NA|few|TRBV6-6|17|TRBJ2-7
CASSYTGRGRGFSEQYF
TGTGCCAGCAGTTACACGGGAAGGGGCCGCGGGTTTAGCGAGCAGTACTTC
>TRBD1|NA|TRBV2|15|TRBJ1-6
CASRGQDRVGSPLHF
TGTGCCAGCAGAGGACAGGACAGGGTGGGCTCACCCCTCCACTTT
>NA|few|TRBV30|14|TRBJ2-6
CAWSVGSGANVLTF
TGTGCCTGGAGTGTAGGCTCTGGGGCCAACGTCCTGACTTTC
>TRBD1|many|TRBV28|16|TRBJ1-5
CASSSGQGNSNQPQHF
TGTGCCAGCAGTTCGGGACAGGGGAATAGCAATCAGCCCCAGCATTTT
>NA|many|TRBV28|14|TRBJ1-3
CASSSVTFGNTIYF
TGTGCCAGCAGTTCAGTGACCTTTGGAAACACCATATATTTT
>TRBD1|few|TRBV18|16|TRBJ1-1
CASSPIGTEVNTEAFF
TGTGCCAGCTCACCAATAGGGACAGAGGTGAACACTGAAGCTTTCTTT
>TRBD1|once|TRBV7-2|15|TRBJ1-5
CANSSSGGRGQPQHF
TGTGCCAACAGCTCCTCAGGGGGCAGGGGCCAGCCCCAGCATTTT
>TRBD1|few|TRBV4-3|15|TRBJ2-5
CASSSTGGAGRTQYF
TGCGCCAGCAGCTCGACAGGGGGCGCAGGGCGGACCCAGTACTTC
>TRBD1|many|TRBV7-2|15|TRBJ2-5
CASSLGGGAQETQYF
TGTGCCAGCAGCTTAGGAGGGGGCGCCCAAGAGACCCAGTACTTC
>TRBD1|many|TRBV7-2|14|TRBJ1-2
CASSHITGGRGYTF
TGTGCCAGCAGCCACATTACAGGGGGTAGGGGCTACACCTTC
>NA|many|TRBV10-1|13|TRBJ2-7
CASSGAETYEQYF
TGCGCCAGCAGTGGGGCCGAAACCTACGAGCAGTACTTC
>TRBD1|few|TRBV11-2|13|TRBJ2-5
CASSYTGGGTQYF
TGTGCCAGCAGCTACACAGGGGGAGGGACCCAGTACTTC
>NA|NA|TRBV24-1|16|TRBJ2-3
CATSDPRGLYTDTQYF
TGTGCCACCAGTGATCCCCGGGGACTCTACACAGATACGCAGTATTTT
>TRBD2|few|TRBV11-2|19|TRBJ2-1
CASSLGSLKEGLAGREQFF
TGTGCCAGCAGCTTAGGCAGTCTGAAGGAGGGACTAGCGGGACGTGAGCAGTTCTTC
>NA|few|TRBV28|14|TRBJ1-2
CASSLKGGGYGYTF
TGTGCCAGCAGTTTAAAGGGGGGCGGCTATGGCTACACCTTC
>TRBD1|many|TRBV28|16|TRBJ2-7
CASRGWGQGDAYEQYF
TGTGCCAGCAGAGGCTGGGGACAGGGGGACGCCTACGAGCAGTACTTC
>TRBD1|NA|TRBV12-3/TRBV12-4|14|TRBJ2-7
CASRKGQGGLEQYF
TGTGCCAGCAGGAAGGGACAGGGGGGTCTCGAGCAGTACTTC
>NA|NA|TRBV29-1|12|TRBJ2-5
CSVHGGLKTQYF
TGCAGCGTGCACGGCGGGTTGAAGACCCAGTACTTC
>TRBD2|NA|TRBV4-1|16|TRBJ2-2
CASSPPGTSLTGELFF
TGCGCCAGCAGTCCACCGGGGACTAGTCTGACCGGGGAGCTGTTTTTT
>NA|many|TRBV6-2/TRBV6-3|14|TRBJ2-2
CASSYLGFDGELFF
TGTGCCAGCAGTTATTTAGGGTTTGACGGGGAGCTGTTTTTT
>TRBD2|NA|TRBV19|14|TRBJ2-7
CATSTGTRTYEQYF
TGTGCCACTTCAACCGGGACTAGAACCTACGAGCAGTACTTC
>NA|few|TRBV3-1|15|TRBJ1-1
CASSQGAIRNTEAFF
TGTGCCAGCAGCCAAGGAGCAATTCGAAACACTGAAGCTTTCTTT